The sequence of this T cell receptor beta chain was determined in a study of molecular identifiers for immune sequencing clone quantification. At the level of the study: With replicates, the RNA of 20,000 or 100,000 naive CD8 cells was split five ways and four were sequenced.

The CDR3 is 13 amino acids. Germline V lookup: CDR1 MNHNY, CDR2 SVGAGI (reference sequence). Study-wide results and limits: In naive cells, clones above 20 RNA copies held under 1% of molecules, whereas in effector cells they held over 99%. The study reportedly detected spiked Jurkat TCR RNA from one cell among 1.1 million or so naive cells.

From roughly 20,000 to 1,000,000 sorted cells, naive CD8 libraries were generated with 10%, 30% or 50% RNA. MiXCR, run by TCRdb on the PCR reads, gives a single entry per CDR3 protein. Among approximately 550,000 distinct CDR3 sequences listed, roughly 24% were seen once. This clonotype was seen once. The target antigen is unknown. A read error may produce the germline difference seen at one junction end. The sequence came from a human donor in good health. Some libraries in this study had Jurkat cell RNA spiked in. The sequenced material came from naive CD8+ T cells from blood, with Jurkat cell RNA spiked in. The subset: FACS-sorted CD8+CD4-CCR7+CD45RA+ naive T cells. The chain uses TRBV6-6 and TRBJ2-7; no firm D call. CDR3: CVSSYGLSYEQYF. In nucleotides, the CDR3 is TGTGTCAGCAGTTATGGGCTCTCCTACGAGCAGTACTTC.